Below are 25 T cell receptor beta chains sequenced from a single sample in a study of cytotoxic CD8 clonotypes in ibrutinib-treated CLL. Only in-frame clones appear in the TCRdb table, and some are missing; sequencing was by immunoSEQ multiplex PCR. The sample lists about 86,000 clones, around 84% seen once, with roughly 5.4% in the top ten. Source: PBMCs, taken before ibrutinib treatment. These receptors all come from a human donor with chronic lymphocytic leukemia.

This chain uses TRBV7-3 with TRBJ2-7; TRBD2 is a possible D gene (6 bases). Between the trimmed V and J ends, which lost 1 base and 0 bases, there was a span of 10 bases. The CDR3 runs to 15 residues. CDR1 and CDR2 (germline): SGHTA, FQGTGA. The DNA of the CDR3 is TGTGCCAGCAGCTTAAAGGCTAGCGACTCCTACGAGCAGTACTTC. It yields the protein CASSLKASDSYEQYF.

CDR3 sequence reads: CASSLDRQGNIQYF. The DNA of the CDR3 is TGTGCCAGCAGCTTAGATCGACAGGGGAACATTCAGTACTTC. The chain has TRBV11-2 and TRBJ2-4; the match to TRBD1 covers 8 bases. V lost 0 bases to trimming and J lost 7 bases; unmatched junction nucleotides: 2. The CDR3 has 14 amino acids. CDR1 is SGHAT and CDR2 is FQNNGV in the germline V gene.

The genes are TRBV14 and TRBJ2-2, with D unresolved. This CDR3 spans 14 amino acids. The germline V gene has CDR1 SGHDN and CDR2 FVKESK. Trimming removed 0 bases at V and 6 bases at J, with 8 bases between. This CDR3 is CASSQDAVPGELFF. DNA of the CDR3: TGTGCCAGCAGCCAAGATGCTGTACCCGGGGAGCTGTTTTTT.

This clone turned up a few times. The rearrangement joins TRBV19 to TRBJ1-5; TRBD1 is a possible D gene (5 bases). The CDR3 spans 15 residues. Per germline, CDR1 LNHDA and CDR2 SQIVND (reference sequence). The germline V and J ends were trimmed by 1 base and 6 bases, with 13 bases remaining between them. The CDR3 loop reads CASSIARVSGQPQHF. CDR3 DNA: TGTGCCAGTAGTATAGCCAGGGTGTCGGGTCAGCCCCAGCATTTT.

The V gene is TRBV11-3, the J gene TRBJ2-2; 9 bases map to TRBD1. After removal of 5 bases from V and 4 bases from J, the junction contained 11 bases not matched to a gene. This CDR3 is built from 17 residues. The germline V gene encodes CDR1 SGHNT and CDR2 YENEEA. The CDR3 coding sequence is TGTGCCAGCAGCGCGAAGGGGACAGGGAGGGGCACCGGGGAGCTGTTTTTT. It specifies CASSAKGTGRGTGELFF.

This clone was recorded once. This chain connects TRBV7-9 to TRBJ1-2; D is unclear. Per the germline V gene, CDR1 is SEHNR and CDR2 is FQNEAQ (reference sequence). The CDR3 extends over 14 amino acids. Trimming stripped 5 bases from V and 4 bases from J, with 14 bases between. The CDR3 DNA reads TGTGCCAGCAGCCTGGTTGGGGTTAGCTATGGCTACACCTTC. Its protein is CASSLVGVSYGYTF. The full variable domain, its missing parts supplied by reference TRBV7-9 and TRBJ1-2, is DTGVSQNPRHKITKRGQNVTFRCDPISEHNRLYWYRQTLGQGPEFLTYFQNEAQLEKSRLLSDRFSAERPKGSFSTLEIQRTEQGDSAMYLCASSLVGVSYGYTFGSGTRLTVV.

In its sample, this clone is medium-sized. The sample holds other DNA sequences that translate to the same CDR3. V gene TRBV28 combines with J gene TRBJ1-2, with D maybe TRBD1 (6 bases). V was shortened by 2 bases and J by 4 bases, with 11 bases between the two germline ends. The CDR3 has 14 residues. CDR1 is MDHEN and CDR2 is SYDVKM in the germline V gene. The CDR3 loop reads CASSLITGIYGYTF. The CDR3 DNA is TGTGCCAGCAGTTTAATCACAGGGATCTATGGCTACACCTTC.

J is TRBJ1-5 and V is TRBV28; D perhaps matches TRBD1 (5 bases). CDR3 length: 17 residues. With 11 bases removed from V and 0 bases from J, the gap between germline ends came to 23 bases. CDR1 and CDR2 from the germline V gene are MDHEN and SYDVKM. The CDR3 spells CAGAGTGMINSNQPQHF. For the CDR3, the DNA is TGTGCCGGCGCCGGGACTGGAATGATCAATAGCAATCAGCCCCAGCATTTT.

The chain links TRBV6-5 to TRBJ2-1, with D uncertain. Trimming shortened V by 6 bases and J by 8 bases, and 11 bases separated the two germline ends. CDR1 is MNHEY, CDR2 SVGAGI, per germline. The CDR3 loop spans 12 amino acids. CDR3 region: CASSRSWDEQFF. DNA of the CDR3: TGTGCCAGCAGCCGCAGCTGGGATGAGCAGTTCTTC.

In its sample, this clone was seen once. V gene TRBV29-1 combines with J gene TRBJ1-1, with unresolved D. CDR1 and CDR2 (germline): SQVTM, ANQGSEA. Trimming removed 4 bases from V and 1 base from J, with 10 bases in between. The CDR3 runs 13 residues. The CDR3 bases are TGCAGCGTTGGATACAGCCCGAACACTGAAGCTTTCTTT. Encoded protein: CSVGYSPNTEAFF.

The chain joins TRBV11-2 to TRBJ2-1, with TRBD2 as a possible D gene (5 bases). Trimming left V 7 bases short and J 6 bases short, with 19 bases between. The CDR3 totals 15 residues. Germline CDR1 and CDR2: SGHAT and FQNNGV. Written as DNA, the CDR3 is TGTGCCAGCACCTACAACCGAGGGCTTCCCAATGAGCAGTTCTTC. Translation gives CASTYNRGLPNEQFF.

The rearrangement joins TRBV7-3 to TRBJ2-1, with TRBD2 matching 10 bases. The CDR3 is 17 amino acids. The ends lost 1 base at V and 3 bases at J; junction bases unmatched: 6. Germline V gives CDR1 SGHTA, CDR2 FQGTGA. In nucleotides, the CDR3 is TGTGCCAGCAGCTTAAGTTGGGCTAGCGGGAGCTACAATGAGCAGTTCTTC. This encodes CASSLSWASGSYNEQFF.

This clone was picked up a small number of times. The identical CDR3 is also encoded by other nucleotide sequences in the sample. The chain recombines TRBV5-1 with TRBJ2-5; no clear D. Trimming cost V 4 bases and J 2 bases, with 6 bases left between them. This CDR3 is 12 amino acids long. Germline V gene data show CDR1 as SGHRS and CDR2 as YFSETQ. CDR3 sequence: CASSPDQETQYF. The CDR3 DNA reads TGCGCCAGCAGCCCGGATCAAGAGACCCAGTACTTC.

This chain links TRBV10-1 with TRBJ2-7, with TRBD1 matching over 7 bases. Germline V gene data show CDR1 as WNHNN and CDR2 as SYGVQD (reference sequence). The V segment lost 3 bases and the J segment 2 bases; nucleotides outside the gene matches: 7. CDR3 size: 15 residues. The CDR3: CASSDTGTAAYEQYF. The CDR3, as DNA: TGCGCCAGCAGTGACACCGGGACAGCCGCCTACGAGCAGTACTTC.

V usage is TRBV11-2 and J usage is TRBJ2-5; D unresolved. V was clipped by 5 bases and J by 5 bases, with 18 bases between them. The CDR3 has 15 residues. CDR1 and CDR2 (germline): SGHAT, FQNNGV. The CDR3 sequence is CASSHQESLSETQYF. In nucleotides, the CDR3 is TGTGCCAGCAGCCATCAAGAGTCCCTCTCGGAGACCCAGTACTTC.

This clone is a singleton in its sample. The gene calls are TRBV5-1 and TRBJ2-3; TRBD1 is a possible D gene (7 bases). Germline V gives CDR1 SGHRS, CDR2 YFSETQ. V was pared by 1 base and J by 3 bases, with 18 bases between. This CDR3 comprises 17 residues. The CDR3 sequence: CASSLSGRDSYTDTQYF. The CDR3 DNA reads as TGCGCCAGCAGCTTGTCGGGGCGGGACAGTTATACAGATACGCAGTATTTT.

The chain couples TRBV4-2 to TRBJ2-5; 10 nucleotides align to TRBD2. Germline assignment: CDR1 LGHNA and CDR2 YNFKEQ. V trimming: 0 bases; J trimming: 4 bases; junction bases outside the gene matches: 2. The CDR3 is 15 residues long. CDR3 region: CASSQELAGAETQYF. In nucleotides, the CDR3 is TGTGCCAGCAGCCAAGAGCTAGCGGGAGCAGAGACCCAGTACTTC.

CDR3 bases: TGCAGCGGGAATCCGGGGGTGGTAGAAGAAAAACTGTTTTTT. The encoded protein is CSGNPGVVEEKLFF. This sequence joins TRBV29-1 and TRBJ1-4; tentative D call: TRBD1 (5 bases). In germline, CDR1 is SQVTM, CDR2 ANQGSEA. The V end was cut by 7 bases, the J end by 8 bases, with 20 bases between. The CDR3 is made up of 14 amino acids.

The J gene is TRBJ1-1, the V gene TRBV18, with D tentatively TRBD1 (5 bases). Trimming took off 2 bases at V and 8 bases at J, with 6 bases between the two ends. There are 11 residues in the CDR3. CDR1 KGHSH and CDR2 LQKENI come from the germline V gene. The CDR3 is CASSPGGEAFF. In DNA, the CDR3 is TGTGCCAGCTCACCAGGGGGGGAAGCTTTCTTT.

The CDR3 region has the DNA TGTGCCTGGAGTGTACCGGGGACACCGAGGGACTATGGCTACACCTTC. Translation gives CAWSVPGTPRDYGYTF. V usage is TRBV30 and J usage is TRBJ1-2, with TRBD1 as a possible D gene (6 bases). There are 16 residues in the CDR3. Trimming cost V 0 bases and J 3 bases, with 17 bases left between them. The germline CDR1 and CDR2 sequences are GTSNPN and SVGIG (reference sequence).

The chain links TRBV6-1 to TRBJ2-1; TRBD2 aligns across 9 bases. The CDR3 spans 13 residues. V lost 6 bases and J lost 10; bases outside the gene matches: 7. Per the germline V gene, CDR1 is MNHNS and CDR2 is SASEGT. The CDR3 DNA reads TGTGCCAGCAGGGACAGGCGGGGGGGGGAGCAGTTCTTC. Its translation: CASRDRRGGEQFF.

The V call is TRBV27, the J call TRBJ2-1; D uncertain. This CDR3 contains 15 residues. CDR1 MNHEY and CDR2 SMNVEV come from the germline V gene (reference sequence). V was trimmed by 0 bases and J by 0 bases, leaving 6 bases between them. CDR3 protein: CASSLSSFSYNEQFF. CDR3 nucleotide sequence: TGTGCCAGCAGTTTATCGAGCTTCTCCTACAATGAGCAGTTCTTC.

The V call is TRBV7-6, the J call TRBJ2-3; TRBD1 agrees at 8 bases. Germline V CDR1 and CDR2: SGHVS, FNYEAQ. Trimming took 3 bases from V and 7 from J; bases not matched to a gene: 9. This CDR3 contains 15 residues. CDR3 sequence reads: CASSFFGGQANTQYF. DNA for the CDR3: TGTGCCAGCAGCTTCTTTGGGGGACAGGCGAATACGCAGTATTTT.

J is TRBJ2-7 and V is TRBV7-9; tentatively, D is TRBD2 (6 bases). This CDR3 is 15 amino acids long. V dropped 6 bases and J dropped 2 bases, with 17 bases sitting between them. Germline CDR1 SEHNR, CDR2 FQNEAQ (reference sequence). The CDR3 DNA follows: TGTGCCAGCAGACCCCCCTCGGGAGCCGCCTACGAGCAGTACTTC. Translating it yields CASRPPSGAAYEQYF.

This clone appeared many times. CDR3 sequence (DNA): TGTGCCAGCAGCTCGGGACAGTTTAATGAAAAACTGTTTTTT. Residues: CASSSGQFNEKLFF. This chain links TRBV7-2 with TRBJ1-4; 7 positions agree with TRBD1. The germline CDR1 and CDR2 sequences are SGHTA and FQGNSA. The CDR3 loop spans 14 amino acids. The J segment lost 4 bases and the V segment lost 4 bases, leaving 3 bases of the junction unmatched.